This T cell receptor (beta chain) was identified during a study of cytomegalovirus exposure and HLA in healthy donors. Findings of the study overall: The study recorded over 150 TCR beta chains that were cytomegalovirus-associated. Rarity held for most TCR sequences, but there were some public TCRs that occurred in many donors.

Repertoires were generated with immunoSEQ multiplex PCR, while TCRdb's copy carries only in-frame clones and drops some. The data contain more than 95,000 clones, roughly 95% of them singletons. Comment on this clone: Its antigen remains unknown.

Germline CDR1 SGDLS, CDR2 YYNGEE. J lost 4 bases, V lost 3 bases, and 5 bases had no gene match. The length of the CDR3 is 14 residues. The receptor was derived from a man between 18 and 35 years old in good health and CMV-seronegative. Sequencing used PBMCs. The gene calls are TRBV9 and TRBJ1-1, with TRBD1 matching 8 bases. CDR3 DNA: TGTGCCAGCAGCGCAGACAGGGGATCCACTGAAGCTTTCTTT. This gives the protein CASSADRGSTEAFF.